This T cell receptor (beta chain) was sequenced during a study of blood T cells in healthy people across ages. Study as a whole: Capturing about one barcoded beta molecule per two T cells was achieved by template switching.

Sample-barcoded 5' priming and a J-beta primer mix drove a second PCR of roughly 6 to 12 cycles. CDR3-containing paired-end reads numbered at least 2.5 million in each sample. TCRdb processed the 5' RACE reads anew with MiXCR; each CDR3 protein has one entry. The sample includes around 1.7 million distinct CDR3 sequences, about 30% of them seen just once. Germline V gives CDR1 SNHLY, CDR2 FYNNEI. V dropped 8 bases and J dropped 4 bases, with 21 bases sitting between them. This CDR3 contains 17 residues. A few counts support this clonotype. The clonotype was recovered from a woman in her 30s in good health. The specimen was blood. The chain employs TRBV2 and TRBJ2-6; maybe TRBD1 (5 bases). In DNA, the CDR3 is TGTGCCAGCTCCAAGTCGGTGTCAGGGTCCGGGGCCAACGTCCTGACTTTC. Its translation is CASSKSVSGSGANVLTF.